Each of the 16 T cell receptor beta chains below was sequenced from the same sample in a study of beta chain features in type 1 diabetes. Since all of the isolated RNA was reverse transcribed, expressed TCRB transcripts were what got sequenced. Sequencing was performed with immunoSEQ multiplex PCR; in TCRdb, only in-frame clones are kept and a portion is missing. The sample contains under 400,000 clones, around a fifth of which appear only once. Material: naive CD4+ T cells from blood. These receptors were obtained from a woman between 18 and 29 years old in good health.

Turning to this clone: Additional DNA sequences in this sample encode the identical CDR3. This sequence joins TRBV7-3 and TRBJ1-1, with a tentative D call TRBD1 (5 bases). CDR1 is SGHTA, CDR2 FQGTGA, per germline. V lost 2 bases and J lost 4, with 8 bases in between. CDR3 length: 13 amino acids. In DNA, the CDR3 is TGTGCCAGCAGCTTACAGGGCGGCACTGAAGCTTTCTTT. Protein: CASSLQGGTEAFF.

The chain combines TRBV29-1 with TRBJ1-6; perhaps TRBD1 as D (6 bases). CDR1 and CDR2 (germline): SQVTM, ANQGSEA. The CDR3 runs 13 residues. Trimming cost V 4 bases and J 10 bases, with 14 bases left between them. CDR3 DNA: TGCAGCGTTGGAGAGGACAGTAGCTCACCCCTCCACTTT. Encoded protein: CSVGEDSSSPLHF.

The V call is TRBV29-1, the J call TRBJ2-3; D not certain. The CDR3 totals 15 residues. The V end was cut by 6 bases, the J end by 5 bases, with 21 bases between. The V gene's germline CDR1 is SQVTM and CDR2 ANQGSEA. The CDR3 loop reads CSVALEQFLGDTQYF. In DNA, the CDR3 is TGCAGCGTAGCCTTGGAACAGTTCCTCGGAGATACGCAGTATTTT.

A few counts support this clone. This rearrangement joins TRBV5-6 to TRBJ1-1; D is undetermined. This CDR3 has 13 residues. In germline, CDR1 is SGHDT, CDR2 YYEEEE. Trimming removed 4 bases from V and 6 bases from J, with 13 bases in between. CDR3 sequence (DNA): TGTGCCAGCAGCCCAGTCGGGTATTCTGAAGCTTTCTTT. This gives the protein CASSPVGYSEAFF.

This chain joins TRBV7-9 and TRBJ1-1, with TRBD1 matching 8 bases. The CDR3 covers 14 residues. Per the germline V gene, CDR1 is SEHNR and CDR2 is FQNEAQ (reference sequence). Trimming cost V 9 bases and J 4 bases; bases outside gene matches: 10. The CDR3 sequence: CASLTDRASTEAFF. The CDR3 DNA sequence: TGTGCCAGTTTAACGGACAGGGCGTCCACTGAAGCTTTCTTT.

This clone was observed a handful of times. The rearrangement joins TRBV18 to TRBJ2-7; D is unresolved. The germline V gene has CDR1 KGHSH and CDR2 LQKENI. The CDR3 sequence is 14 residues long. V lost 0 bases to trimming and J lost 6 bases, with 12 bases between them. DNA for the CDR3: TGTGCCAGCTCACCACCGGGCTCAAGAGCCGAGCAGTACTTC. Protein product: CASSPPGSRAEQYF.

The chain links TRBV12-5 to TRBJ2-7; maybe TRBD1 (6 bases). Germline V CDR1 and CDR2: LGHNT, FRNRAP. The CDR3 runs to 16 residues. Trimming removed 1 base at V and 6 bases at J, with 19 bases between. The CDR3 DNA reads TGTGCTAGTGGTTTGGGCCGAGGGCAGGGGCCAGGCGAGCAGTACTTC. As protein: CASGLGRGQGPGEQYF.

The CDR3 DNA follows: TGTGCCAGCAGCAAAGGAGAAACGGTTCAGTACTTC. Translated, it gives CASSKGETVQYF. V usage is TRBV21-1 and J usage is TRBJ2-7; the table's D gene call, TRBD2, was not cross checked with the DNA. TRBV21-1 is listed as a pseudogene. The CDR3 spans 12 residues.

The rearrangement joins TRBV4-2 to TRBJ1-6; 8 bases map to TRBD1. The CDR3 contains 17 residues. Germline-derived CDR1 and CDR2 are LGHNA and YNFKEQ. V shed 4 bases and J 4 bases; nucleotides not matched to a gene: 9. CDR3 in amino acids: CASSLTADRGYNSPLHF. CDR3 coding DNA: TGTGCCAGCAGCCTAACCGCCGACAGGGGTTATAATTCACCCCTCCACTTT.

CDR3 amino acids: CASKGAGRNQPQHF. As DNA, the CDR3 is TGTGCCAGCAAGGGGGCAGGGCGGAATCAGCCCCAGCATTTT. V is TRBV2 and J is TRBJ1-5; TRBD1 matches at 7 bases. V shed 7 bases, J shed 4 bases, and the junction held 7 bases outside the gene matches. The CDR3 extends over 14 amino acids. Looked up from germline, CDR1 is SNHLY and CDR2 is FYNNEI. The variable domain in full, with the rest retrieved from reference TRBV2 and TRBJ1-5, is EPEVTQTPSHQVTQMGQEVILRCVPISNHLYFYWYRQILGQKVEFLVSFYNNEISEKSEIFDDQFSVERPDGSNFTLKIRSTKLEDSAMYFCASKGAGRNQPQHFGDGTRLSIL.

Written as DNA, the CDR3 is TGCGCCAGCAGCCAAGGACCCTCTGTTGTGGGACTAGGGAATTCACCCCTCCACTTT. It encodes CASSQGPSVVGLGNSPLHF. J is TRBJ1-6 and V is TRBV4-1; the D gene is possibly TRBD1 (5 bases). The CDR3 totals 19 residues. In germline, CDR1 is MGHRA, CDR2 YSYEKL. The germline V and J ends were trimmed by 1 base and 7 bases, with 23 bases remaining between them.

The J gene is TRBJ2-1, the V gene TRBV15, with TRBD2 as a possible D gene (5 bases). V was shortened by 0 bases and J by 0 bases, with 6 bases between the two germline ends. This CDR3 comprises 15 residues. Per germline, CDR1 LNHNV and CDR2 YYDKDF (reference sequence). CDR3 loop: CATSRDEGSYNEQFF. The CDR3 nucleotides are TGTGCCACCAGCAGAGATGAGGGCTCCTACAATGAGCAGTTCTTC.

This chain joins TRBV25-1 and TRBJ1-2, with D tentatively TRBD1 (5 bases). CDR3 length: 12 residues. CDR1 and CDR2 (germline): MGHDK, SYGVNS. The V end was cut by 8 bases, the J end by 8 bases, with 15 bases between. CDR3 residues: CASADTGSGYTF. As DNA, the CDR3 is TGTGCCAGCGCGGATACAGGCTCAGGCTACACCTTC.

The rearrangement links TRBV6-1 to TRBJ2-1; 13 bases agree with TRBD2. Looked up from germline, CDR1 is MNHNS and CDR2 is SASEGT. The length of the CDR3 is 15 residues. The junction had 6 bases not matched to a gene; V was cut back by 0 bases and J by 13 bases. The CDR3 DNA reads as TGTGCCAGCAGTGAAGCTACTAGCGGGAGGGCCCAACAGTTCTTC. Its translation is CASSEATSGRAQQFF.

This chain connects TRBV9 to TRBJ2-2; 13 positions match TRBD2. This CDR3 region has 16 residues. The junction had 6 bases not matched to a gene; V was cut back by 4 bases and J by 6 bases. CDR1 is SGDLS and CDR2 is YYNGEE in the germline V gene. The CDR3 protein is CASSLRLAGGPGELFF. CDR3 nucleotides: TGTGCCAGCAGCCTGAGACTAGCGGGAGGTCCCGGGGAGCTGTTTTTT.

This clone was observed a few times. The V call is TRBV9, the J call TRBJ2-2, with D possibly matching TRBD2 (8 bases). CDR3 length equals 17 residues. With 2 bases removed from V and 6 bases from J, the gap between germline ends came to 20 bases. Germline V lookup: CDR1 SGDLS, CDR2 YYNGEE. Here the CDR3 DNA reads TGTGCCAGCAGCGTCTGGAGCGGGAGAGGGGGCCCCGGGGAGCTGTTTTTT. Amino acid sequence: CASSVWSGRGGPGELFF.